A single sample is the source of the 28 T cell receptor beta chains below, sequenced in a study of OX40 agonist ivuxolimab in advanced cancers. Profiled with immunoSEQ multiplex PCR; TCRdb holds only in-frame clones, not every one. This sample has around 80,000 clones, with over 85% found just once. The source material was CD4+ or CD8+ T cells sorted from blood, sampled in a trial of the OX40 agonist ivuxolimab. These TCRs come from an adult with an advanced solid tumor such as melanoma, head and neck, liver or kidney cancer.

The chain recombines TRBV19 with TRBJ2-1, with a tentative D call TRBD2 (6 bases). Germline CDR1 is LNHDA and CDR2 is SQIVND (reference sequence). The ends were cut back, 3 bases at V and 13 bases at J, with 16 bases in the middle. This CDR3 comprises 13 residues. The CDR3, as DNA: TGTGCCAGTAGTATTTCTAGAGGGACTCCTCAGTTCTTC. Translated: CASSISRGTPQFF.

The chain employs TRBV2 and TRBJ1-2, with 9 bases identical to TRBD1. Germline V gene lookup returns CDR1 SNHLY and CDR2 FYNNEI. Trimming cost V 2 bases and J 1 base; bases outside gene matches: 5. There are 16 residues in the CDR3. CDR3 amino acids: CASSETGTGLNYGYTF. The CDR3 DNA reads TGTGCCAGCAGTGAAACCGGGACAGGGCTTAACTATGGCTACACCTTC.

The V call is TRBV6-1, the J call TRBJ1-5, with D tentatively TRBD1 (5 bases). V was trimmed by 8 bases and J by 4 bases, leaving 15 bases between them. The CDR3 sequence is 14 residues long. CDR1 MNHNS and CDR2 SASEGT come from the germline V gene. CDR3 loop: CASQGMNKNQPQHF. CDR3 sequence (DNA): TGTGCCAGCCAGGGAATGAATAAGAATCAGCCCCAGCATTTT.

This chain joins TRBV10-2 and TRBJ2-5, with D tentatively TRBD1 (6 bases). The CDR3 has 12 amino acids. The germline V gene has CDR1 WSHSY and CDR2 SAAADI. V lost 9 bases and J 7 bases, leaving 15 bases between the germline ends. Written as DNA, the CDR3 is TGCGCCAGTACAGGGATAGGGAGGACCCAGTACTTC. Translated: CASTGIGRTQYF.

This clone was counted only a few times. The chain has TRBV6-5 and TRBJ2-1; TRBD2 aligns across 8 bases. There are 14 residues in the CDR3. Germline V lookup: CDR1 MNHEY, CDR2 SVGAGI. V was clipped by 4 bases and J by 2 bases; unmatched bases: 1. This CDR3 is CASSSGGAYNEQFF. CDR3 nucleotides: TGTGCCAGCAGTTCCGGGGGGGCCTACAATGAGCAGTTCTTC.

The rearrangement joins TRBV28 to TRBJ1-2; D remains ambiguous. Germline CDR1 is MDHEN and CDR2 is SYDVKM. This CDR3 region has 14 residues. The ends were cut back, 5 bases at V and 2 bases at J, with 12 bases in the middle. CDR3 in DNA: TGTGCCAGCAGTCGGATGGACGGAAACTATGGCTACACCTTC. It translates to CASSRMDGNYGYTF.

The gene calls are TRBV2 and TRBJ1-1; 9 nucleotides match TRBD1. V shed 6 bases and J 4 bases; nucleotides not matched to a gene: 6. Germline V CDR1 and CDR2: SNHLY, FYNNEI. The length of the CDR3 is 14 residues. The CDR3 region is CASRAGTGITEAFF. The CDR3 DNA reads TGTGCCAGCAGAGCCGGGACAGGGATCACTGAAGCTTTCTTT.

This chain links TRBV29-1 with TRBJ2-7; D is perhaps TRBD2 (5 bases). CDR1 SQVTM and CDR2 ANQGSEA come from the germline V gene. The CDR3 has 14 residues. V gave up 2 bases and J gave up 4 bases, with 15 bases separating them. The CDR3 bases are TGCAGCGTTGAATTGGCCGCGGGCCGATACGAGCAGTACTTC. Translating gives CSVELAAGRYEQYF.

The chain employs TRBV6-1 and TRBJ2-7, with TRBD1 matching over 7 bases. The V gene end was trimmed by 6 bases and the J gene end by 7 bases; junction bases not matched to a gene: 6. This CDR3 contains 12 residues. Germline assignment: CDR1 MNHNS and CDR2 SASEGT. Here the CDR3 reads CASRRQGWEQYF. The CDR3 DNA reads TGTGCCAGCAGGAGACAGGGATGGGAGCAGTACTTC.

This clone was observed a single time. The chain couples TRBV5-4 to TRBJ1-4; TRBD1 aligns across 7 bases. CDR1 is SGHNT and CDR2 is YYREEE in the germline V gene (reference sequence). The J segment lost 7 bases and the V segment lost 4 bases, leaving 7 bases of the junction unmatched. This CDR3 contains 14 residues. The CDR3: CASSDTGEGEKLFF. The CDR3 DNA reads TGTGCCAGCAGCGACACAGGGGAGGGTGAAAAACTGTTTTTT.

This chain's CDR3 is CASKGTPGFGETQYF. CDR3 DNA sequence: TGTGCCAGTAAAGGGACCCCTGGTTTCGGGGAGACCCAGTACTTC. The chain is built from TRBV19 and TRBJ2-5; D might be TRBD1 or TRBD2, each matching 5 bases. The CDR3 has 15 residues. Germline V gene lookup returns CDR1 LNHDA and CDR2 SQIVND (reference sequence). V shed 7 bases and J shed 5 bases, with 20 bases lying between them.

The chain couples TRBV11-2 to TRBJ2-6; no firm D call. This CDR3 region has 16 residues. Germline assignment: CDR1 SGHAT and CDR2 FQNNGV. Trimming cost V 7 bases and J 2 bases, with 15 bases left between them. CDR3 DNA sequence: TGTGCCAGCACCTTCCGTCGTCGACCTGGGGCCAACGTCCTGACTTTC. Its translation: CASTFRRRPGANVLTF. Complete variable domain (other parts from reference TRBV11-2 and TRBJ2-6): EAGVAQSPRYKIIEKRQSVAFWCNPISGHATLYWYQQILGQGPKLLIQFQNNGVVDDSQLPKDRFSAERLKGVDSTLKIQPAKLEDSAVYLCASTFRRRPGANVLTFGAGSRLTVL.

This chain joins TRBV11-3 and TRBJ2-1, with D tentatively TRBD2 (6 bases). CDR3 size: 14 residues. Germline V lookup: CDR1 SGHNT, CDR2 YENEEA. V lost 8 bases and J 5 bases, leaving 16 bases between the germline ends. The CDR3 sequence: CASGPGGLDNEQFF. The CDR3 nucleotides read TGTGCCAGCGGACCTGGAGGGTTGGACAATGAGCAGTTCTTC.

Of note for this clone: Other DNA sequences in the same sample also yield this CDR3. V gene TRBV6-6 combines with J gene TRBJ1-2; D not certain. V lost 0 bases to trimming and J lost 0 bases, with 5 bases between them. Germline V gene lookup returns CDR1 MNHNY and CDR2 SVGAGI (reference sequence). The CDR3 spans 14 residues. CDR3 nucleotides: TGTGCCAGCAGTTACTCGGGCGCTAACTATGGCTACACCTTC. Encoded protein: CASSYSGANYGYTF.

This clone was seen only once. The chain links TRBV5-1 to TRBJ2-3; D is ambiguous. Per the germline V gene, CDR1 is SGHRS and CDR2 is YFSETQ. Trimming took 0 bases from V and 2 from J, leaving 4 bases between them. CDR3 length equals 13 residues. The CDR3, as DNA: TGCGCCAGCAGCTTGGGCCACACAGATACGCAGTATTTT. Translated, it gives CASSLGHTDTQYF.

The V call is TRBV5-1, the J call TRBJ1-3, with 10 bases that match TRBD1. Losses at the gene ends were 4 bases for V and 0 bases for J; bases not matched to a gene: 7. The CDR3 is 17 amino acids. The germline V gene encodes CDR1 SGHRS and CDR2 YFSETQ. Here the CDR3 reads CASSQGTGAFSGNTIYF. The CDR3 nucleotides are TGCGCCAGCAGCCAAGGGACAGGGGCATTCTCTGGAAACACCATATATTTT.

V usage is TRBV27 and J usage is TRBJ2-5; 13 positions match TRBD2. The CDR3 spans 17 residues. V shed 6 bases, J shed 4 bases, and the junction held 11 bases outside the gene matches. CDR1 MNHEY and CDR2 SMNVEV come from the germline V gene (reference sequence). The CDR3, as DNA: TGTGCCAGCAGCCTACTAGCGGGAGGGCCCTCCAGAGAGACCCAGTACTTC. Translating it yields CASSLLAGGPSRETQYF.

The V and J genes are TRBV5-6 and TRBJ2-2, with D unclear. Germline V gene sequence: CDR1 SGHDT, CDR2 YYEEEE. The germline V and J ends were trimmed by 0 bases and 0 bases, with 6 bases remaining between them. The CDR3 length is 15 residues. As DNA, the CDR3 is TGTGCCAGCAGCTTGGCCGGTCCGAACACCGGGGAGCTGTTTTTT. Translation: CASSLAGPNTGELFF.

This rearrangement joins TRBV6-6 to TRBJ2-1, with a weak D call TRBD2 (6 bases). The CDR3 loop spans 16 amino acids. Trimming stripped 2 bases from V and 6 bases from J, with 17 bases between. Germline V lookup: CDR1 MNHNY, CDR2 SVGAGI (reference sequence). CDR3 region: CASSYPGAGQGNEQFF. CDR3 nucleotides: TGTGCCAGCAGTTACCCGGGAGCGGGTCAGGGCAATGAGCAGTTCTTC.

J is TRBJ2-1 and V is TRBV19; 8 bases line up with TRBD1. CDR1 LNHDA and CDR2 SQIVND come from the germline V gene (reference sequence). The CDR3 totals 16 residues. V lost 4 bases to trimming and J lost 0 bases; unmatched junction nucleotides: 5. CDR3: CASSRTGTSSYNEQFF. The DNA of the CDR3 is TGTGCCAGTAGTAGGACAGGGACAAGCTCCTACAATGAGCAGTTCTTC.

The J gene is TRBJ1-4, the V gene TRBV19; D is undetermined. This CDR3 spans 11 amino acids. The V gene's germline CDR1 is LNHDA and CDR2 SQIVND (reference sequence). Between the trimmed V and J ends, which lost 6 bases and 5 bases, there was a span of 4 bases. CDR3 region: CASRTNEKLFF. CDR3 DNA: TGTGCCAGTAGGACAAATGAAAAACTGTTTTTT.

This rearrangement joins TRBV30 to TRBJ2-2, with a weak D call TRBD1 (5 bases). The CDR3 runs to 14 residues. Looked up from germline, CDR1 is GTSNPN and CDR2 is SVGIG (reference sequence). The ends were cut back, 2 bases at V and 1 base at J, with 8 bases in the middle. CDR3 nucleotide sequence: TGTGCCTGGAGTAAAGGACAGAACACCGGGGAGCTGTTTTTT. Translating it yields CAWSKGQNTGELFF.

V gene TRBV6-1 combines with J gene TRBJ2-3; TRBD2 is a possible D gene (5 bases). There are 15 residues in the CDR3. The V gene lost 1 base and the J gene lost 0 bases, with 8 bases spanning the gap. The germline gives CDR1 MNHNS, CDR2 SASEGT. This CDR3 reads CASSEGERSTDTQYF. The CDR3 coding sequence is TGTGCCAGCAGTGAAGGGGAGAGGAGCACAGATACGCAGTATTTT.

The chain links TRBV30 to TRBJ2-2, with TRBD1 matching 7 bases. Germline V gene sequence: CDR1 GTSNPN, CDR2 SVGIG (reference sequence). With V trimmed by 5 bases and J by 7 bases, 13 bases remained unmatched. The CDR3 has 15 residues. The CDR3 nucleotides are TGTGCCTGGGGAATGACAGGGTATCAAAGCGGGGAGCTGTTTTTT. This gives the protein CAWGMTGYQSGELFF.

This clone turned up a few times. The J gene is TRBJ1-4, the V gene TRBV11-2, with 9 bases lining up with TRBD1. J was trimmed by 5 bases and V by 5 bases; bases with no gene match: 3. This CDR3 region has 14 residues. Germline loops: CDR1 SGHAT, CDR2 FQNNGV. The CDR3 spells CASSPGQGNEKLFF. The CDR3 nucleotides are TGTGCCAGCAGCCCGGGACAGGGCAATGAAAAACTGTTTTTT.

As DNA, the CDR3 is TGTGCCAGCAGCGTAGCGGGAGAGGGTTACGAGCAGTACTTC. It translates to CASSVAGEGYEQYF. This chain connects TRBV6-1 to TRBJ2-7, with 9 bases lining up with TRBD2. With 6 bases clipped from V and 4 bases from J, the junction kept 7 bases outside the gene matches. The germline gives CDR1 MNHNS, CDR2 SASEGT. The CDR3 has 14 residues.

J is TRBJ1-2 and V is TRBV19, with D perhaps matching TRBD1 (6 bases). This CDR3 contains 17 residues. Trimming cost V 5 bases and J 0 bases, with 19 bases left between them. Germline CDR1 LNHDA, CDR2 SQIVND (reference sequence). Here the CDR3 reads CASSALGGAKTNYGYTF. The CDR3 nucleotides are TGTGCCAGTAGTGCCCTGGGGGGGGCGAAGACTAACTATGGCTACACCTTC.

The gene calls are TRBV28 and TRBJ1-2; possibly TRBD1 for D (6 bases). Germline CDR1 MDHEN, CDR2 SYDVKM. V was pared by 6 bases and J by 3 bases, with 11 bases between. This CDR3 comprises 13 residues. CDR3 in amino acids: CASRSDRYYGYTF. The CDR3 DNA sequence: TGTGCCAGCAGGTCCGACAGGTACTATGGCTACACCTTC.